A single sample gave rise to the 9 T cell receptor beta chains below, sequenced in a study of blood T cells in healthy people across ages. A second PCR, run for roughly 7 to 11 cycles, used a sample-barcoded 5' primer plus a J-beta primer mix. TCRdb analysed the 5' RACE reads with MiXCR anew, one entry per CDR3 protein. The table includes around 990,000 distinct CDR3 sequences, under 40% detected once. Input material: blood. The receptors come from a man between 18 and 35 years old in good health.

This clonotype was found a few times. The V gene is TRBV10-2, the J gene TRBJ1-4, with D possibly being TRBD1 (5 bases). V was shortened by 3 bases and J by 8 bases, with 13 bases between the two germline ends. The CDR3 is 14 amino acids. CDR1 WSHSY and CDR2 SAAADI come from the germline V gene. CDR3 sequence reads: CASSEEGRGEKLFF. As DNA, the CDR3 is TGCGCCAGCAGTGAAGAGGGGCGTGGGGAAAAACTGTTTTTT.

The chain is built from TRBV19 and TRBJ2-1, with D maybe TRBD2 (5 bases). CDR3 size: 17 residues. Germline CDR1 reads LNHDA; CDR2 reads SQIVND (reference sequence). Trimming cost V 3 bases and J 0 bases, with 15 bases left between them. The CDR3 loop reads CASSISYLGSSYNEQFF. Here the CDR3 DNA reads TGTGCCAGTAGTATTTCCTACCTGGGGAGCTCCTACAATGAGCAGTTCTTC.

This clonotype came up a few times. The V and J genes are TRBV7-9 and TRBJ2-1; 10 bases are a match to TRBD1. The CDR3 has 18 residues. Trimming cost V 2 bases and J 6 bases; bases outside gene matches: 13. Germline V lookup: CDR1 SEHNR, CDR2 FQNEAQ (reference sequence). In DNA, the CDR3 is TGTGCCAGCAGCTTAACTGTGTTGAGCGGACAGGGGGTCAATGAGCAGTTCTTC. Amino acid sequence: CASSLTVLSGQGVNEQFF. Full variable domain (remainder filled in from reference TRBV7-9 and TRBJ2-1): DTGVSQNPRHKITKRGQNVTFRCDPISEHNRLYWYRQTLGQGPEFLTYFQNEAQLEKSRLLSDRFSAERPKGSFSTLEIQRTEQGDSAMYLCASSLTVLSGQGVNEQFFGPGTRLTVL.

This clonotype showed up just a few times. The J gene is TRBJ2-5, the V gene TRBV7-2; 7 bases fit TRBD2. The CDR3 has 17 amino acids. Per the germline V gene, CDR1 is SGHTA and CDR2 is FQGNSA. Losses at the gene ends were 2 bases for V and 2 bases for J; bases not matched to a gene: 11. The CDR3 loop is CASSLQLGGRAQETQYF. In DNA, the CDR3 is TGTGCCAGCAGCTTACAACTTGGGGGGAGGGCTCAAGAGACCCAGTACTTC.

The rearrangement links TRBV12-3 or TRBV12-4 to TRBJ2-2; D is uncertain. This CDR3 spans 14 amino acids. V lost 5 bases, J lost 0 bases, and 7 bases lay in between. CDR3 sequence reads: CASSQSSNTGELFF. CDR3 DNA: TGTGCCAGCAGTCAATCATCGAACACCGGGGAGCTGTTTTTT.

This clonotype was counted between two and nine times. DNA for the CDR3: TGTGCCAGCAGTGGACTAGCGGGGGATGGTGAGCAGTTCTTC. It specifies CASSGLAGDGEQFF. The chain joins TRBV6-4 to TRBJ2-1; 12 bases match TRBD2. V shed 4 bases and J 9 bases; nucleotides not matched to a gene: 4. CDR1 and CDR2 (germline): MRHNA, SNTAGT. The CDR3 covers 14 residues.

In the case of this clonotype: With a much larger clone just one base away, this may be a read error. The chain employs TRBV12-3 or TRBV12-4 and TRBJ1-4, with 9 bases fitting TRBD1. The V gene end was trimmed by 8 bases and the J gene end by 8 bases; junction bases not matched to a gene: 12. The CDR3 extends over 15 amino acids. The CDR3 DNA reads as TGTGCCAGCCGCGTGAGGGGACAGGGAGGAGAAAAACTGTTTTTT. Translated, it gives CASRVRGQGGEKLFF.

This clonotype was seen a handful of times. The chain combines TRBV25-1 with TRBJ2-3; D is uncertain. This CDR3 spans 14 amino acids. Trimming removed 3 bases at V and 1 base at J, with 8 bases between. Looked up from germline, CDR1 is MGHDK and CDR2 is SYGVNS. CDR3 DNA: TGTGCCAGCAGTGACGCGTGGGGCACAGATACGCAGTATTTT. Amino acids: CASSDAWGTDTQYF.

This clonotype was recorded only once. The chain recombines TRBV6-6 with TRBJ1-1, with 7 bases identical to TRBD1. The V gene's germline CDR1 is MNHNY and CDR2 SVGAGI (reference sequence). The CDR3 sequence is 15 residues long. V lost 6 bases, J lost 0 bases, and 7 bases stayed unmatched. CDR3 amino acids: CASRSGQSLNTEAFF. Here the CDR3 DNA reads TGTGCCAGCAGGTCGGGACAGTCGTTGAACACTGAAGCTTTCTTT.